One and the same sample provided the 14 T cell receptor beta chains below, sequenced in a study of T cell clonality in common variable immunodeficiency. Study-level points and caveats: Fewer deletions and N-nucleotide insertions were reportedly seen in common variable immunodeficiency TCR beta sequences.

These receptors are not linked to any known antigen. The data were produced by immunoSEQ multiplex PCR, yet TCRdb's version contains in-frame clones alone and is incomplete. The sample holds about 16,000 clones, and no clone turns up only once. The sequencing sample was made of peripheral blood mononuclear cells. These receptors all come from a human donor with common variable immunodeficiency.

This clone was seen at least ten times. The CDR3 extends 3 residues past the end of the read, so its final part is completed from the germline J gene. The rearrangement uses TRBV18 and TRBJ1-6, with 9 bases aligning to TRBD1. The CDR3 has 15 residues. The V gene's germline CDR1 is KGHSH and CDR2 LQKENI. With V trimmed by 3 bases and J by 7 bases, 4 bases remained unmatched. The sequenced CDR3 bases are TGTGCCAGCTCACCGAGGACAGGGGAGAATTCACCC. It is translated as CASSPRTGENSP. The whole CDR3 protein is CASSPRTGENSPLHF.

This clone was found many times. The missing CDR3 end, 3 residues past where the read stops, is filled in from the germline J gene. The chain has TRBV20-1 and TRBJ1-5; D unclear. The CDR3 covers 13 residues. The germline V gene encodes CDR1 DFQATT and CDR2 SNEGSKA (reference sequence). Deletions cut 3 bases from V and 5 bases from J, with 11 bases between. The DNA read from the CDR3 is TGCAGTGCTAGTCCAAGGGTTTATCAGCCC. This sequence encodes CSASPRVYQP. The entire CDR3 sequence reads CSASPRVYQPQHF.

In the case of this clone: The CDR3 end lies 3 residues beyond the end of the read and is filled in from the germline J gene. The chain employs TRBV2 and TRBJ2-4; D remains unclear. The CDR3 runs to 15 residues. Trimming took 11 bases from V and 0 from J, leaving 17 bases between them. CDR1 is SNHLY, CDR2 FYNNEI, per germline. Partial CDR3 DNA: TGTGCCGCCTCAGACCGACTGGTAGCCAAAAACATT. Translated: CAASDRLVAKNI. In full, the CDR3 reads CAASDRLVAKNIQYF.

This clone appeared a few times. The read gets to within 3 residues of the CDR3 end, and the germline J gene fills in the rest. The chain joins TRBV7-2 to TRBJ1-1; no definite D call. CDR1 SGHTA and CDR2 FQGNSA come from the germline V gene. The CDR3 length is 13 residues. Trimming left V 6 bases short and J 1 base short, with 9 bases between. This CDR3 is CASRGAQNTEAFF. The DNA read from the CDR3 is TGTGCCAGCAGGGGCGCACAGAACACTGAA.

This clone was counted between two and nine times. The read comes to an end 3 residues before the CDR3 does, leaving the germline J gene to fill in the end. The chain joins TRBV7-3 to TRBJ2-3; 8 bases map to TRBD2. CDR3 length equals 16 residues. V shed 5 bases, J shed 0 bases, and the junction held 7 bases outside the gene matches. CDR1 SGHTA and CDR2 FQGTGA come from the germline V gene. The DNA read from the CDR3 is TGTGCCAGCAGCCGGGGGGGTACCCCTAGCACAGATACG. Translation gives CASSRGGTPSTDT. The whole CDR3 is CASSRGGTPSTDTQYF.

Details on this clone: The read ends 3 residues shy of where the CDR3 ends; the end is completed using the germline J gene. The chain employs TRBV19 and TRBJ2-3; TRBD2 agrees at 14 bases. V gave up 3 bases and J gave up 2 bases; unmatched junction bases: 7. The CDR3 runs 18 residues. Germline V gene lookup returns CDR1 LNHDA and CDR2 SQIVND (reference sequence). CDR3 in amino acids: CASSIRLAGGPNTDTQYF. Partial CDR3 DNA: TGTGCCAGTAGTATCCGACTAGCGGGGGGGCCGAACACAGATACG.

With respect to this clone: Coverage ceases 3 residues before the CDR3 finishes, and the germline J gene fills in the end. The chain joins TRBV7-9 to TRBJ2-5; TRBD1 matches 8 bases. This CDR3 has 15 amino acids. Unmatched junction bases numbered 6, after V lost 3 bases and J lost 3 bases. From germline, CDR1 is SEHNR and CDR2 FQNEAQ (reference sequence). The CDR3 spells CASSFQGAVEETQYF. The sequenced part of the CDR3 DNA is TGTGCCAGCAGCTTCCAGGGGGCGGTTGAAGAGACC.

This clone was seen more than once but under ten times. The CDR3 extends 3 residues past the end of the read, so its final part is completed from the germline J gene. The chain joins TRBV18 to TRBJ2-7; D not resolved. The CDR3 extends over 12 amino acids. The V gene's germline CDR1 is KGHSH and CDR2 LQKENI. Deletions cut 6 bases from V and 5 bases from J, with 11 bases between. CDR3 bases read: TGTGCCAGCTCCCTCTCACAAAACGAG. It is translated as CASSLSQNE. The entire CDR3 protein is CASSLSQNEQYF.

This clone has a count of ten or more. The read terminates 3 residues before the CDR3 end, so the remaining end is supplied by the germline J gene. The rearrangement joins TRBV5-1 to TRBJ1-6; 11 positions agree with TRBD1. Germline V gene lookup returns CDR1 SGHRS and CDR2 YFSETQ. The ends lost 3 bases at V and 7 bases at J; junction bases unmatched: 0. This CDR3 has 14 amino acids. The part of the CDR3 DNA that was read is TGCGCCAGCAGCTGGACAGGGGGCAATTCACCC. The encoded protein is CASSWTGGNSP. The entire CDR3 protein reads CASSWTGGNSPLHF.

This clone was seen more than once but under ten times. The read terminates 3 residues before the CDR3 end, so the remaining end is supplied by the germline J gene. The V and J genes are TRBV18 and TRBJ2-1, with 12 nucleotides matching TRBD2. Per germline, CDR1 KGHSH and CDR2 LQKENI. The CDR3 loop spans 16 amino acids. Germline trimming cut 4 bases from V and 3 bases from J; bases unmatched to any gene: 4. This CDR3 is CASSHTSGGLYNEQFF. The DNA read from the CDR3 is TGTGCCAGCTCACACACTAGCGGGGGGCTCTACAATGAG.

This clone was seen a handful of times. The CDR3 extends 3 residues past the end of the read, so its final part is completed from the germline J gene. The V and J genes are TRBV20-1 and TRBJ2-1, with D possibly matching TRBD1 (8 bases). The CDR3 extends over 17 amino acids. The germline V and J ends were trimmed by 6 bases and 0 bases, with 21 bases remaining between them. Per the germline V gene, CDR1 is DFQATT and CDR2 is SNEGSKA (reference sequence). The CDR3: CSARGLAVPSSYNEQFF. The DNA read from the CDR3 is TGCAGTGCCAGGGGGCTAGCGGTCCCCAGCTCCTACAATGAG.

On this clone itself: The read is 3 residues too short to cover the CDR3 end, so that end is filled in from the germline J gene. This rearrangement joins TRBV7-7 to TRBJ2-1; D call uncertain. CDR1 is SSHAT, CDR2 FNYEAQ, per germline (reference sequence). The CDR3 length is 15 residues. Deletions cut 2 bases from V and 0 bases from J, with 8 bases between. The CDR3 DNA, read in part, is TGTGCCAGCAGCTTACGTCTTAGCTCCTACAATGAG. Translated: CASSLRLSSYNE. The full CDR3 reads CASSLRLSSYNEQFF.

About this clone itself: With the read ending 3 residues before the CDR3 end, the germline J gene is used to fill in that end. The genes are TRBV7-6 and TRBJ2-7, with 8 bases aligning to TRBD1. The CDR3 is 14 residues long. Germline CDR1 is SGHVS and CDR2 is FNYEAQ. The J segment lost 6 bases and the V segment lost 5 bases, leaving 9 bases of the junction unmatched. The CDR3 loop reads CASSPGATGGEQYF. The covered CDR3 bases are TGTGCCAGCAGCCCAGGGGCAACAGGGGGCGAG.

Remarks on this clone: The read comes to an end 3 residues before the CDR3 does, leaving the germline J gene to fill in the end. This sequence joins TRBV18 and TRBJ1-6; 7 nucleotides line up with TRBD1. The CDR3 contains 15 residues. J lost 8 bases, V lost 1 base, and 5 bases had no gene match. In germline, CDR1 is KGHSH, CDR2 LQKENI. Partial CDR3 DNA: TGTGCCAGCTCACCACGACAGGGTGCGGATTCACCC. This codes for CASSPRQGADSP. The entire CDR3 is CASSPRQGADSPLHF.